Shown below are 13 T cell receptor beta chains from a single sample sequenced in a study of control samples from healthy donors and cancer patients. Profiled with immunoSEQ multiplex PCR; TCRdb holds only in-frame clones, not every one. The sample has some 150,000 clones; 90% to 95% are singletons. Specimen: PBMCs. The receptors were gathered from a man in his 60s with colorectal cancer.

Only one count was recorded for this clone. The chain links TRBV5-1 to TRBJ2-5; D gene unclear. Germline assignment: CDR1 SGHRS and CDR2 YFSETQ. V was shortened by 4 bases and J by 6 bases, with 19 bases between the two germline ends. The CDR3 consists of 15 residues. This CDR3 is CASSPTTAAPQTQYF. The CDR3 DNA is TGCGCCAGCAGCCCGACGACCGCTGCCCCACAGACCCAGTACTTC.

V and J are TRBV18 and TRBJ2-7; weak D call: TRBD2 (6 bases). The germline CDR1 and CDR2 sequences are KGHSH and LQKENI. V was pared by 5 bases and J by 6 bases, with 14 bases between. The CDR3 totals 13 residues. CDR3 nucleotide sequence: TGTGCCAGCTCAACTTGGGGGGAGCGCGAGCAGTACTTC. This encodes CASSTWGEREQYF.

The chain employs TRBV5-4 and TRBJ2-3; 7 positions agree with TRBD1. Losses at the gene ends were 2 bases for V and 6 bases for J; bases not matched to a gene: 12. Per the germline V gene, CDR1 is SGHNT and CDR2 is YYREEE (reference sequence). This CDR3 contains 16 residues. CDR3 amino acids: CASSLRGPSPPDTQYF. The DNA for the CDR3 is TGTGCCAGCAGCTTAAGGGGGCCTTCACCTCCCGATACGCAGTATTTT.

This rearrangement joins TRBV11-1 to TRBJ1-1, with a tentative D call TRBD1 (5 bases). The germline V gene has CDR1 SGHAT and CDR2 FQDESV (reference sequence). The V gene lost 0 bases and the J gene lost 3 bases, with 8 bases spanning the gap. CDR3 size: 14 residues. The CDR3 loop reads CASSLAGTDTEAFF. The CDR3 region has the DNA TGTGCCAGCAGCTTAGCAGGGACGGACACTGAAGCTTTCTTT. The variable domain in full, completed from reference TRBV11-1 and TRBJ1-1, reads EAEVAQSPRYKITEKSQAVAFWCDPISGHATLYWYRQILGQGPELLVQFQDESVVDDSQLPKDRFSAERLKGVDSTLKIQPAELGDSAMYLCASSLAGTDTEAFFGQGTRLTVV.

The chain couples TRBV6-2 or TRBV6-3 to TRBJ1-2; D unresolved. CDR3 length: 17 amino acids. Germline CDR1 reads MNHEY; CDR2 reads SVGEGT. Trimming cost V 6 bases and J 3 bases, with 23 bases left between them. The CDR3 loop reads CASSPIHTFSDDYGYTF. CDR3 bases: TGTGCCAGCAGCCCAATACATACTTTCAGCGATGACTATGGCTACACCTTC.

Regarding this clone: Germline is not matched at one junction end, which may reflect a read error. This chain joins TRBV11-2 and TRBJ2-5; 11 bases map to TRBD2. The CDR3 sequence is 18 residues long. Germline loops: CDR1 SGHAT, CDR2 FQNNGV. The CDR3 coding sequence is TGTGCCAGCAGCTTAGGTCTCACTAGCGGGGGCCTACAAGGGACCCAGTACTTC. Protein sequence: CASSLGLTSGGLQGTQYF.

This rearrangement joins TRBV12-1 to TRBJ1-1; TRBD1 is the table's D call and was not checked against the DNA. TRBV12-1 is flagged as a pseudogene. The CDR3 has 16 residues. The DNA for the CDR3 is TGTGCCAGCAGCTTTTCTCCGACAGGGAGAGGGACTGAAGCTTTCTTT. Protein sequence: CASSFSPTGRGTEAFF.

The genes are TRBV7-8 and TRBJ2-7; 8 bases agree with TRBD2. Germline V lookup: CDR1 SGHVS, CDR2 FQNEAQ. The junction had 5 bases not matched to a gene; V was cut back by 1 base and J by 3 bases. The CDR3 has 15 residues. The CDR3 nucleotides are TGTGCCAGCAGCTTAGGTGGCGGGGGGTTCTACGAGCAGTACTTC. It encodes CASSLGGGGFYEQYF.

This chain links TRBV5-4 with TRBJ1-3; 9 bases map to TRBD1. The V segment lost 4 bases and the J segment 1 base; nucleotides outside the gene matches: 9. Germline V gives CDR1 SGHNT, CDR2 YYREEE (reference sequence). The CDR3 sequence is 17 residues long. The CDR3 is CASSIRTGQGSGNTIYF. The CDR3, as DNA: TGTGCCAGCAGCATACGGACGGGACAGGGATCTGGAAACACCATATATTTT.

The J gene is TRBJ1-1, the V gene TRBV27; 9 bases agree with TRBD1. CDR1 is MNHEY and CDR2 is SMNVEV in the germline V gene (reference sequence). V shed 3 bases, J shed 8 bases, and the junction held 19 bases outside the gene matches. This CDR3 region has 18 residues. The CDR3 region has the DNA TGTGCCAGCAGTTTCCGCCCTCCGGGACAGGGTTCGGTAGCGGAAGCTTTCTTT. It encodes CASSFRPPGQGSVAEAFF.

This clone was seen a single time. The chain links TRBV15 to TRBJ1-4; D uncertain. The V gene's germline CDR1 is LNHNV and CDR2 YYDKDF (reference sequence). There are 16 residues in the CDR3. The V end lost 0 bases, the J end lost 7 bases, and 15 bases lay between the germline ends. The CDR3 reads CATSRDPDVVSEKLFF. The DNA for the CDR3 is TGTGCCACCAGCAGAGATCCGGACGTCGTGAGTGAAAAACTGTTTTTT.

This chain uses TRBV29-1 with TRBJ1-2; 9 nucleotides line up with TRBD1. J was trimmed by 8 bases and V by 5 bases; bases with no gene match: 9. The germline gives CDR1 SQVTM, CDR2 ANQGSEA. The CDR3 covers 13 residues. CDR3 residues: CSVQPGQGGGYTF. CDR3 nucleotide sequence: TGCAGCGTTCAACCGGGACAGGGCGGAGGCTACACCTTC.

This chain uses TRBV7-2 with TRBJ2-3; the D is unclear. Trimming removed 5 bases at V and 6 bases at J, with 15 bases between. This CDR3 spans 14 amino acids. Germline CDR1 SGHTA, CDR2 FQGNSA. As DNA, the CDR3 is TGTGCCAGCAGCCGCCAAGAAGGGTCTGATACGCAGTATTTT. Translating it yields CASSRQEGSDTQYF.